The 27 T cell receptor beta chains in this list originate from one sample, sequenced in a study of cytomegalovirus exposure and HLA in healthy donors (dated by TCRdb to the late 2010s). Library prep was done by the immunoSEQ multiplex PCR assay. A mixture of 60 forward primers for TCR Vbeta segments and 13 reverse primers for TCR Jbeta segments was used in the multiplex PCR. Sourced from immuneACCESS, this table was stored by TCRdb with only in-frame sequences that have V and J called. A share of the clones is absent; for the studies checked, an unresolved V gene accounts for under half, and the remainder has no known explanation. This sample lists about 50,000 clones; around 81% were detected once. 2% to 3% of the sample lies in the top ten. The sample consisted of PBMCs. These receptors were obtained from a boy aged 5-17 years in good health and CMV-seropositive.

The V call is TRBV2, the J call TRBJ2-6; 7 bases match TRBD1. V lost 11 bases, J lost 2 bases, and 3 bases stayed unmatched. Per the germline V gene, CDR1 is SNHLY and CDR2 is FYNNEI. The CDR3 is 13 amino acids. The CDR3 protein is CAWGTAGANVLTF. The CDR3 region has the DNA TGTGCCTGGGGGACAGCTGGGGCCAACGTCCTGACTTTC.

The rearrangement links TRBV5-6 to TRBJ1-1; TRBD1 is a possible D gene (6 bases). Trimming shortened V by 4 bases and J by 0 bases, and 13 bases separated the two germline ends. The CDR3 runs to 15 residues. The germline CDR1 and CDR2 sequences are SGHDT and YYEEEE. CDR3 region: CASSGQQEMNTEAFF. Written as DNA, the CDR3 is TGTGCCAGCAGCGGACAGCAGGAGATGAACACTGAAGCTTTCTTT. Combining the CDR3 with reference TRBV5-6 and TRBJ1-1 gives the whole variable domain DAGVTQSPTHLIKTRGQQVTLRCSPKSGHDTVSWYQQALGQGPQFIFQYYEEEERQRGNFPDRFSGHQFPNYSSELNVNALLLGDSALYLCASSGQQEMNTEAFFGQGTRLTVV.

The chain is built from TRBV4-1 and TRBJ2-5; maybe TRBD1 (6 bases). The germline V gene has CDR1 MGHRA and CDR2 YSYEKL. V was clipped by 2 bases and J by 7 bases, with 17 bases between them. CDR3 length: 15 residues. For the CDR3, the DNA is TGCGCCAGCAGCCAAACGACAGGAAAAACGGGGACCCAGTACTTC. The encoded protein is CASSQTTGKTGTQYF.

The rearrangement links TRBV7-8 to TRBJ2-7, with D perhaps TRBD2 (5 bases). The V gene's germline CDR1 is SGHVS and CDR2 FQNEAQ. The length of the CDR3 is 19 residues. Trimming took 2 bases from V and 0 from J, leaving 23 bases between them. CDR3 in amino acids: CASSLRKGRTSFSSYEQYF. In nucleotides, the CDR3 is TGTGCCAGCAGCTTACGAAAGGGAAGGACTTCATTTAGCTCCTACGAGCAGTACTTC.

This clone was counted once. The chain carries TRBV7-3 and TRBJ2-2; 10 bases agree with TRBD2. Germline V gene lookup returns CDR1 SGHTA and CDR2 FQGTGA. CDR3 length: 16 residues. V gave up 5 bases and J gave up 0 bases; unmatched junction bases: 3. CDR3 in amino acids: CASSRLAGANTGELFF. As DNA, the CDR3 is TGTGCCAGCAGCCGGCTAGCGGGGGCGAACACCGGGGAGCTGTTTTTT.

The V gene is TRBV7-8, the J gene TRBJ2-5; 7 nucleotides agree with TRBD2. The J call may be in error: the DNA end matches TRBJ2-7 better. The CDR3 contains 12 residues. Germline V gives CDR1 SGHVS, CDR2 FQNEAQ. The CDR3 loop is CASSLSGGEQYF. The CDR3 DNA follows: TGTGCCAGCAGCTTATCGGGGGGCGAGCAGTACTTC.

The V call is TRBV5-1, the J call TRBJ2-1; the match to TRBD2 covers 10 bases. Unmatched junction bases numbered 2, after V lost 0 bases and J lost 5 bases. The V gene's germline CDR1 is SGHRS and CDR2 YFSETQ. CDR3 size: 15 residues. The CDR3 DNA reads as TGCGCCAGCAGCTTGGTTCTAGCGGGGGACAATGAGCAGTTCTTC. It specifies CASSLVLAGDNEQFF. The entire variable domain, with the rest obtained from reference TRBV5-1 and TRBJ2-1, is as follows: KAGVTQTPRYLIKTRGQQVTLSCSPISGHRSVSWYQQTPGQGLQFLFEYFSETQRNKGNFPGRFSGRQFSNSRSEMNVSTLELGDSALYLCASSLVLAGDNEQFFGPGTRLTVL.

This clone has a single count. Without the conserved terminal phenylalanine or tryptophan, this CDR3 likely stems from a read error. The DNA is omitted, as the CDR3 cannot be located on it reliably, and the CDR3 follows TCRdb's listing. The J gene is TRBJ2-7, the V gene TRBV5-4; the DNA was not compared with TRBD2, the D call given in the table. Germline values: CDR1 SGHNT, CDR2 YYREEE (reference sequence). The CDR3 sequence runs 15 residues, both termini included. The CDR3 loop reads CASSSEGTSGVPRLL.

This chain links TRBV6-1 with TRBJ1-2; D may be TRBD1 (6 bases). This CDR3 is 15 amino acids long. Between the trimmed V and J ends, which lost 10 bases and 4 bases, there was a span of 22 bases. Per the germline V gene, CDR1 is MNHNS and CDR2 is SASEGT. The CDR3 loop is CAISRQDPSIYGYTF. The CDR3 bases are TGTGCCATATCTCGACAGGACCCCTCAATCTATGGCTACACCTTC.

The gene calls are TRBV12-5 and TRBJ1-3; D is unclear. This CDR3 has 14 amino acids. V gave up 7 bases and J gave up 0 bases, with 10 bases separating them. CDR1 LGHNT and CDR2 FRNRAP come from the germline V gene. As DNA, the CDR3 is TGTGCTAGTGCCCTCGGGGTCTCTGGAAACACCATATATTTT. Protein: CASALGVSGNTIYF.

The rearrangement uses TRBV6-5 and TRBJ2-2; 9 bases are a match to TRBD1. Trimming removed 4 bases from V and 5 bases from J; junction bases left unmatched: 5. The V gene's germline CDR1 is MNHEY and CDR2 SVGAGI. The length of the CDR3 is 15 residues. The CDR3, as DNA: TGTGCCAGCAGTTCCCGGGACAGGGAAACCGGGGAGCTGTTTTTT. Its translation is CASSSRDRETGELFF.

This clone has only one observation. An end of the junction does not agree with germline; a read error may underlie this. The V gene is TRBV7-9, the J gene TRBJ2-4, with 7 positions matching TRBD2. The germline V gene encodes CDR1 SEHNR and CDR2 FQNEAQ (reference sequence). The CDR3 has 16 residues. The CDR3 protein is CASSLAVRLARNIQYF. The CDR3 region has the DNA TGTGCCAGCAGCTTAGCGGTCAGACTAGCCAGAAACATTCAGTACTTC.

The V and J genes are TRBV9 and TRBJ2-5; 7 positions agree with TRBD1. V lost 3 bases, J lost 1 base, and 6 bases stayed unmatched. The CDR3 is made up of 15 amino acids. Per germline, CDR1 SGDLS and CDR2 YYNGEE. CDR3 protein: CASSARPGGQETQYF. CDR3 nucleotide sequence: TGTGCCAGCAGCGCCAGGCCAGGGGGCCAAGAGACCCAGTACTTC.

Here the CDR3 reads CASNTGISNQPQHF. CDR3 sequence (DNA): TGTGCCAGCAATACAGGGATAAGCAATCAGCCCCAGCATTTT. V is TRBV2 and J is TRBJ1-5; maybe TRBD1 (6 bases). The CDR3 loop spans 14 amino acids. Germline V CDR1 and CDR2: SNHLY, FYNNEI. The ends were cut back, 7 bases at V and 1 base at J, with 11 bases in the middle.

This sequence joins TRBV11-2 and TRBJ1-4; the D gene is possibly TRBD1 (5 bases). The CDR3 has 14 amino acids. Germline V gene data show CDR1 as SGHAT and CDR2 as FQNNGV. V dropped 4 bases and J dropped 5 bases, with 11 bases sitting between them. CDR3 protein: CASSSQTVNEKLFF. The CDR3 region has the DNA TGTGCCAGCAGCTCACAGACAGTAAATGAAAAACTGTTTTTT.

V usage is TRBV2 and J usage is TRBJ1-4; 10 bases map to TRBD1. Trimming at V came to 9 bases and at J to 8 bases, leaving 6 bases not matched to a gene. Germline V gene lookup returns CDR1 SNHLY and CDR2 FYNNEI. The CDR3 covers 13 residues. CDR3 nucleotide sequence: TGTGCCAGAGGAGGACAGGGGGTGGAAAAACTGTTTTTT. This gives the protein CARGGQGVEKLFF. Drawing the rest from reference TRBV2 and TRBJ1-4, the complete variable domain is EPEVTQTPSHQVTQMGQEVILRCVPISNHLYFYWYRQILGQKVEFLVSFYNNEISEKSEIFDDQFSVERPDGSNFTLKIRSTKLEDSAMYFCARGGQGVEKLFFGSGTQLSVL.

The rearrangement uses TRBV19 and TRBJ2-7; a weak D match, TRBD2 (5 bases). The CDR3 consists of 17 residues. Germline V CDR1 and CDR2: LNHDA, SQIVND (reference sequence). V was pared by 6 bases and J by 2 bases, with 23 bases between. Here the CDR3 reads CASRVDFLNPYAYEQYF. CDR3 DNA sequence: TGTGCCAGTAGAGTGGACTTTCTAAACCCCTATGCCTACGAGCAGTACTTC.

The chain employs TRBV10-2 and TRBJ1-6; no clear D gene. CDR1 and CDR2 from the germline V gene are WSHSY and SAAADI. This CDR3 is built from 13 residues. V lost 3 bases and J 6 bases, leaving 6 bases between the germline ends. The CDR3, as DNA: TGCGCCAGCAGTGATTCGGGTAATTCACCCCTCCACTTT. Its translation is CASSDSGNSPLHF.

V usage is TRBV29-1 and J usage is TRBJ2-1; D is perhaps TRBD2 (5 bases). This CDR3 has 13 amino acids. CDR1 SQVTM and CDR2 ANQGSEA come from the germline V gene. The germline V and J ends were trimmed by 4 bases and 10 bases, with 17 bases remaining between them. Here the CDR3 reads CSVGLRRGGEQFF. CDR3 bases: TGCAGCGTTGGGCTTCGTCGGGGTGGAGAGCAGTTCTTC.

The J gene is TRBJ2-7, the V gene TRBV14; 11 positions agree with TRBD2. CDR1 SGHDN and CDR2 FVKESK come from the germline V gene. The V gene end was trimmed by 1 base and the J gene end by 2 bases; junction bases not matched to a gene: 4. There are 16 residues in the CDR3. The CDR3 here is CASSQGLAGGPYEQYF. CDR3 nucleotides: TGTGCCAGCAGCCAAGGGCTAGCGGGGGGCCCCTACGAGCAGTACTTC.

The CDR3 protein is CASGTSEKLFF. CDR3 DNA sequence: TGCGCCAGCGGGACATCCGAAAAACTGTTTTTT. The chain links TRBV10-1 to TRBJ1-4; D is possibly TRBD1 (6 bases). The CDR3 has 11 amino acids. CDR1 WNHNN and CDR2 SYGVQD come from the germline V gene (reference sequence). Trimming removed 8 bases at V and 8 bases at J, with 9 bases between.

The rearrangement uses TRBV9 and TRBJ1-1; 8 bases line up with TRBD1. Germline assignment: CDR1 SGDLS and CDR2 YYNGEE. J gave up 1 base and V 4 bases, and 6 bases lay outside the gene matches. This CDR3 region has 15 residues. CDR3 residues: CASSPLTGENTEAFF. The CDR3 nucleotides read TGTGCCAGCAGCCCGCTGACAGGGGAGAACACTGAAGCTTTCTTT.

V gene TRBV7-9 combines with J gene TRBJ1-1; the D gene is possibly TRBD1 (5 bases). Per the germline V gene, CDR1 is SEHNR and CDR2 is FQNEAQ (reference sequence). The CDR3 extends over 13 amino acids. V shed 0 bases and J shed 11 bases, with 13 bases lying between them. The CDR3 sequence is CASSLARRGAAFF. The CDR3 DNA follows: TGTGCCAGCAGCTTAGCACGAAGGGGCGCGGCTTTCTTT.

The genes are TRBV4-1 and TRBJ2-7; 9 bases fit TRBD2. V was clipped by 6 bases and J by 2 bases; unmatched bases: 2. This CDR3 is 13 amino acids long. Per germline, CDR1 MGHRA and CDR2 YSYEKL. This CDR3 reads CASSGGGAYEQYF. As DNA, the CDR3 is TGCGCCAGCAGTGGCGGGGGGGCCTACGAGCAGTACTTC.

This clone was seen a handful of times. The CDR3 sequence is CASRGSLDSGNTIYF. CDR3 DNA sequence: TGTGCCAGCAGGGGGAGTCTGGACTCCGGAAACACCATATATTTT. The rearrangement joins TRBV6-6 to TRBJ1-3; D unresolved. The CDR3 sequence is 15 residues long. V lost 6 bases to trimming and J lost 4 bases, with 16 bases between them. The germline gives CDR1 MNHNY, CDR2 SVGAGI (reference sequence).

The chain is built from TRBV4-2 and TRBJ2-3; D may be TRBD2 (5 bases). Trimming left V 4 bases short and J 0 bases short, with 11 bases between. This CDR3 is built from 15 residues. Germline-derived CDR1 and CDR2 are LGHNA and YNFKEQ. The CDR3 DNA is TGTGCCAGCAGCCTGAGCGGAGATAGCACAGATACGCAGTATTTT. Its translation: CASSLSGDSTDTQYF.

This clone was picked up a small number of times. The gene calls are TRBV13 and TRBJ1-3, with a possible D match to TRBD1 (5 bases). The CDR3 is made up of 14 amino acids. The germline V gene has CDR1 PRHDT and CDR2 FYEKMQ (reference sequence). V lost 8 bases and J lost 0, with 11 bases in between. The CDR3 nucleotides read TGTGCCAGCCTAGACAGTACCTCTGGAAACACCATATATTTT. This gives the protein CASLDSTSGNTIYF.